The clone carrying this T cell receptor beta chain was seen only a few times. In the PCR, 60 Vbeta and 13 Jbeta primers were used. Per the original data handling: Around 11 million of 70 million to 80 million unique TCR beta chains were shared, per a later count. Repertoires were generated with immunoSEQ multiplex PCR, while TCRdb's copy carries only in-frame clones and drops some. V and J calls and clone size come straight from that table; D and trimming were deduced from the DNA. The table lists approximately 150,000 clones, approximately 68% of them singletons. This sample is drawn from a study of cytomegalovirus exposure and HLA in healthy donors. CDR1 is SGHRS and CDR2 is YFSETQ in the germline V gene. The CDR3 totals 11 residues. Deletions cut 4 bases from V and 8 bases from J, with 7 bases between.

The clonotype comes from a man aged 35-49 years in good health and CMV-seronegative. The chain links TRBV5-1 to TRBJ2-1, with D possibly matching TRBD2 (6 bases). Sequenced: PBMCs. The CDR3 DNA follows: TGCGCCAGCAGCGGAGGGTATGAGCAGTTCTTC. This codes for CASSGGYEQFF.